Listed below are T cell receptor beta chains from one sample, sequenced in a study of early T cells in non-severe SARS-CoV-2 infection. TCRdb independently ran MiXCR on the 5' RACE reads; one entry per CDR3 protein. The sample consists of roughly 28,000 distinct CDR3 sequences, 4.4% of them appearing once. The sequencing input was whole blood. All receptors come from an adult who was a healthcare worker with PCR-confirmed SARS-CoV-2 infection or an uninfected control (not recorded which). Both conserved end residues are trimmed from each CDR3.

CDR3 protein | V gene
ASNPAGNYGYT | TRBV28
ASSVWQSNTEAF | TRBV2
ASSPAGFGSNQPQH | TRBV18
ASSPGLASYPDTQY | TRBV7-8
ASTLGGSGAEAF | TRBV7-2
ASRAGTEVDYGYT | TRBV10-1
ATVAGTGTDTQY | TRBV10-3
ASKRSGSYNSPLH | TRBV12-3/TRBV12-4
SAYSGSYNQPQH | TRBV20-1
ASSQRDRGWTEAF | TRBV4-3
ASRGLAGGIYEQY | TRBV28
ASSPGQGPHEQY | TRBV12-3/TRBV12-4
ASSETGPNTEAF | TRBV2
ASSQKGAGVGPLH | TRBV14